This T cell receptor beta chain is drawn from a study of T cells after yellow fever vaccination. On the study more broadly: Researchers used SMART-Seq v4 Ultra Low Input to prepare fractions that had low cell numbers.

This clonotype was seen ten or more times. J was trimmed by 4 bases and V by 5 bases; bases with no gene match: 10. The CDR3 covers 15 residues. TCR cDNA was made by 5'RACE template switching, adding a universal primer site and UMIs. TCRdb re-derived calls from the 5' RACE reads in MiXCR, one entry per CDR3 protein. The sample includes under 200,000 distinct CDR3 sequences, more than 5.5% of them seen just once. The V gene is TRBV12-3 or TRBV12-4, the J gene TRBJ1-1; the match to TRBD1 covers 7 bases. The sample here was CD4+ T cells sorted from PBMCs, taken 4 to 6 days after the first yellow fever vaccination. The source is a man in his late teens or twenties who received the YFV17D yellow fever vaccine. Here the CDR3 reads CASSHRQGRSTEAFF. CDR3 in DNA: TGTGCCAGCAGTCACCGACAGGGAAGAAGCACTGAAGCTTTCTTT.